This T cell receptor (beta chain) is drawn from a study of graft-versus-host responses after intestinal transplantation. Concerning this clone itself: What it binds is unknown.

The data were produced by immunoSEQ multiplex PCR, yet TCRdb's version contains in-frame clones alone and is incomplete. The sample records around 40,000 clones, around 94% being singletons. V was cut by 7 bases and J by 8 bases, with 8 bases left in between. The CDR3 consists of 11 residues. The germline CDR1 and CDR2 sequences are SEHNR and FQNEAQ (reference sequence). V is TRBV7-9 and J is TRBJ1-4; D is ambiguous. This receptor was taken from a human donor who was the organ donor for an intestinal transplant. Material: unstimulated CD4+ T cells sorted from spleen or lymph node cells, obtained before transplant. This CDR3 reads CASTSEEKLFF. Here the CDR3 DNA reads TGTGCCAGCACCTCGGAGGAAAAACTGTTTTTT.